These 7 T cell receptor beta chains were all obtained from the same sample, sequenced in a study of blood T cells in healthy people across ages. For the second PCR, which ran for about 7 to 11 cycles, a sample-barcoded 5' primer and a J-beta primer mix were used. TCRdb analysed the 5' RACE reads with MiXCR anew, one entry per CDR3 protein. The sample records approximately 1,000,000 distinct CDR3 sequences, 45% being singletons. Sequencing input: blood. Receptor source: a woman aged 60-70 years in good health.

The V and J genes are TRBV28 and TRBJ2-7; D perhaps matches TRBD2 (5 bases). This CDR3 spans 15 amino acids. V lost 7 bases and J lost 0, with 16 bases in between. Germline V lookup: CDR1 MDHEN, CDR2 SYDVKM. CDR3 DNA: TGTGCCAGCATCCGAGCCGGGGTCCCCTCCTACGAGCAGTACTTC. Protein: CASIRAGVPSYEQYF.

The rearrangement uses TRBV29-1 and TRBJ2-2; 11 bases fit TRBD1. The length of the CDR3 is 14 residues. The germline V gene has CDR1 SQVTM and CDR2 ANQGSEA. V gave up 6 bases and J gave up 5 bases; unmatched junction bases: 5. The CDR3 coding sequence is TGCAGCGTGTGGGGGACAGGGGGAACCGGGGAGCTGTTTTTT. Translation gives CSVWGTGGTGELFF.

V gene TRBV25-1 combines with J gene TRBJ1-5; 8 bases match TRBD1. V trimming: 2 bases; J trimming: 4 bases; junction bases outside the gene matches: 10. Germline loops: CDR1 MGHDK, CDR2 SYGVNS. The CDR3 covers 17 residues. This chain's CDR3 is CASSETQPGQANQPQHF. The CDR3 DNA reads TGTGCCAGCAGTGAAACCCAGCCGGGACAGGCTAATCAGCCCCAGCATTTT.

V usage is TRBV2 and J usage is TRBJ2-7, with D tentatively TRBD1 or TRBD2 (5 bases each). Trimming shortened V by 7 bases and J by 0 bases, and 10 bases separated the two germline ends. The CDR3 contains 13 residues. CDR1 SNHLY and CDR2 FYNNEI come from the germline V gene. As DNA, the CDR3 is TGTGCCAGCAAGAGGGACCACTCCTACGAGCAGTACTTC. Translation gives CASKRDHSYEQYF.

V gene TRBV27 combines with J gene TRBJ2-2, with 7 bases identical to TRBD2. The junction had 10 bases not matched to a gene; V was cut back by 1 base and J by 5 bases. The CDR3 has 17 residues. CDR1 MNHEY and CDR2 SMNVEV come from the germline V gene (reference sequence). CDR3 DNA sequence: TGTGCCAGCAGTTTATTCCCCCTAGCGGCTACTACCGGGGAGCTGTTTTTT. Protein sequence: CASSLFPLAATTGELFF.

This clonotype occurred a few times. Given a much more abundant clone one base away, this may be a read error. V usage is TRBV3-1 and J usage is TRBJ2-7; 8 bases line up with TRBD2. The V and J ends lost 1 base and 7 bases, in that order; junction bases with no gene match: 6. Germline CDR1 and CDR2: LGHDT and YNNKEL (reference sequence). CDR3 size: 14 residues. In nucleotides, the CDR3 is TGTGCCAGCAGCCAAGGAATAGCGGGATATGAGCAGTACTTC. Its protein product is CASSQGIAGYEQYF.

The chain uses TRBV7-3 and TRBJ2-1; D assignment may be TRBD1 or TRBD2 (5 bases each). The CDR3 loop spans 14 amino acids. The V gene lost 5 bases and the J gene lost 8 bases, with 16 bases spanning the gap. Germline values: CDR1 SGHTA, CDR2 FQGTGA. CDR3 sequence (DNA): TGTGCCAGCAGCGCTGGGACGTACGAGGATGAGCAGTTCTTC. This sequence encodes CASSAGTYEDEQFF.